This TCR beta chain was sequenced during a study of blood T cell repertoires in COVID-19. Looking at the study overall: The United States, Italy and Spain supplied acute and convalescent COVID-19 samples. PBMCs, B-cell-depleted T cells, or T cells were the source of the cDNA or gDNA that made up the material.

In the study's own analysis: Amplified reference gene primers provided the basis for estimating nucleated cell counts. Data came from immunoSEQ multiplex PCR; TCRdb stores just in-frame clones and leaves some out. That table furnishes V, J and clone size, whereas the DNA furnished D and trimming. This repertoire shows about 110,000 clones, around 86% found once; its top ten account for more than 3.5%. The CDR3 sequence is 13 residues long. V lost 2 bases to trimming and J lost 7 bases, with 11 bases between them. Germline V gene data show CDR1 as MNHNS and CDR2 as SASEGT. Sequenced sample: peripheral blood. This chain connects TRBV6-1 to TRBJ1-1; D not resolved. The origin of this receptor is a woman between 70 and 85 years old with acute or convalescent COVID-19. CDR3 nucleotides: TGTGCCAGCAGTGAAAGGAGGCTTGGTGAAGCTTTCTTT. It yields the protein CASSERRLGEAFF.